This T cell receptor (beta chain) was captured in a study of multiple sclerosis patients with progressive multifocal leukoencephalopathy. Profiled with immunoSEQ multiplex PCR; TCRdb holds only in-frame clones, not every one. Of some 31,000 clones listed, 89% were seen once; the top ten hold roughly 1.6%. Noted time point: more than five months of natalizumab therapy. V lost 0 bases, J lost 4 bases, and 2 bases stayed unmatched. Germline-derived CDR1 and CDR2 are LNHNV and YYDKDF (reference sequence). The CDR3 is made up of 15 amino acids. The material was PBMCs, obtained from a patient treated with natalizumab. This chain connects TRBV15 to TRBJ2-1, with TRBD1 matching 8 bases. The sequence came from a human donor with multiple sclerosis. The DNA of the CDR3 is TGTGCCACCAGCAGAGAGGGACAGGCTTACAATGAGCAGTTCTTC. It codes for CATSREGQAYNEQFF. Full variable domain (rest looked up from reference TRBV15 and TRBJ2-1): DAMVIQNPRYQVTQFGKPVTLSCSQTLNHNVMYWYQQKSSQAPKLLFHYYDKDFNNEADTPDNFQSRRPNTSFCFLDIRSPGLGDTAMYLCATSREGQAYNEQFFGPGTRLTVL.